The next 10 T cell receptor beta chains were all read from a single sample in a study of Tregs in tolerant kidney transplant recipients. Here immunoSEQ multiplex PCR was the method, and the copy in TCRdb shows in-frame clones only, minus some. This sample's table has roughly 50,000 clones. This specimen was CD4+ T cells from blood, taken before the transplant. Receptors originate from a human donor who received a combined kidney and bone marrow transplant.

Points on this clone: The read is 3 residues too short to cover the CDR3 end, so that end is filled in from the germline J gene. The chain links TRBV11-1 to TRBJ2-5; 7 bases match TRBD2. Per the germline V gene, CDR1 is SGHAT and CDR2 is FQDESV (reference sequence). V lost 6 bases, J lost 3 bases, and 10 bases stayed unmatched. CDR3 size: 15 residues. The CDR3 reads CASRVLGTKEETQYF. CDR3 bases read: TGTGCCAGCAGGGTACTCGGGACTAAAGAAGAGACC.

Note on this clone: The read terminates 3 residues before the CDR3 end, so the remaining end is supplied by the germline J gene. This sequence joins TRBV6-2 or TRBV6-3 and TRBJ2-7; 8 bases match TRBD2. This CDR3 is built from 17 residues. The germline gives CDR1 MNHEY, CDR2 SVGEGT. The J segment lost 0 bases and the V segment lost 6 bases, leaving 13 bases of the junction unmatched. CDR3 DNA, as far as it was read: TGTGCCAGCAGCCTTCCGCCCGGGGGGGTCTACTCCTACGAG. It is translated as CASSLPPGGVYSYE. In full, the CDR3 reads CASSLPPGGVYSYEQYF.

As concerns this clone: The observed sequence ends 3 residues before the CDR3 terminus, with the missing tail filled in from the germline J gene. The chain is built from TRBV18 and TRBJ2-5; 8 bases match TRBD1. Trimming cost V 1 base and J 2 bases; bases outside gene matches: 3. This CDR3 spans 15 amino acids. Germline V gene lookup returns CDR1 KGHSH and CDR2 LQKENI. CDR3 DNA (partial): TGTGCCAGCTCACCACAGAACAGGGGGCAAGAGACC. Amino acid sequence: CASSPQNRGQET. The whole CDR3 protein reads CASSPQNRGQETQYF. The full variable domain, completed using reference TRBV18 and TRBJ2-5, is NAGVMQNPRHLVRRRGQEARLRCSPMKGHSHVYWYRQLPEEGLKFMVYLQKENIIDESGMPKERFSAEFPKEGPSILRIQQVVRGDSAAYFCASSPQNRGQETQYFGPGTRLLVL.

Note on this clone: The read ends 3 residues shy of where the CDR3 ends; the end is completed using the germline J gene. The chain links TRBV19 to TRBJ1-5, with D tentatively TRBD1 (5 bases). V lost 0 bases to trimming and J lost 5 bases, with 8 bases between them. This CDR3 contains 14 residues. Germline CDR1 is LNHDA and CDR2 is SQIVND (reference sequence). The CDR3 is CASSIEGGYQPQHF. CDR3 DNA, as far as it was read: TGTGCCAGTAGTATAGAGGGGGGTTATCAGCCC.

With respect to this clone: The read terminates 3 residues before the CDR3 end, so the remaining end is supplied by the germline J gene. The chain uses TRBV5-1 and TRBJ2-2; no reliable D call. CDR1 is SGHRS and CDR2 is YFSETQ in the germline V gene. This CDR3 has 15 residues. The V end lost 0 bases, the J end lost 0 bases, and 6 bases lay between the germline ends. The DNA read from the CDR3 is TGCGCCAGCAGCTTGGGGCACACGAACACCGGGGAG. Residues: CASSLGHTNTGE. The complete CDR3 sequence is CASSLGHTNTGELFF.

Comment on this clone: Sequencing ends 3 residues short of the CDR3 end; the germline J gene provides the rest. J is TRBJ1-2 and V is TRBV18, with 11 bases matching TRBD1. The CDR3 runs 15 residues. CDR1 and CDR2 from the germline V gene are KGHSH and LQKENI. The CDR3 loop reads CASSTYTGQGEGYTF. The DNA read from the CDR3 is TGTGCCAGCTCAACCTACACGGGACAGGGGGAAGGC.

A word on this clone: The read halts 3 residues ahead of the CDR3 end, with the missing end drawn from the germline J gene. The chain has TRBV7-9 and TRBJ1-4, with D perhaps matching TRBD1 (5 bases). This CDR3 is 15 amino acids long. V was pared by 0 bases and J by 7 bases, with 12 bases between. In germline, CDR1 is SEHNR, CDR2 FQNEAQ (reference sequence). The sequenced CDR3 bases are TGTGCCAGCAGCTTAGCGGCAGGGCGGCGTGAAAAA. Translation: CASSLAAGRREK. The full CDR3 sequence reads CASSLAAGRREKLFF.

Comment on this clone: The DNA ends 3 residues before the CDR3 does, and the rest of the CDR3 is filled in from the germline J gene. The chain employs TRBV29-1 and TRBJ2-7, with 9 nucleotides matching TRBD1. This CDR3 contains 13 residues. Germline V gene lookup returns CDR1 SQVTM and CDR2 ANQGSEA. V shed 6 bases, J shed 2 bases, and the junction held 5 bases outside the gene matches. CDR3 bases read: TGCAGCGTGGGGGACAGGGCGACCTACGAG. It specifies CSVGDRATYE. The CDR3 as a whole reads CSVGDRATYEQYF.

Concerning this clone: The read stops 3 residues short of the end of the CDR3; the missing end is completed from the germline J gene. This chain joins TRBV20-1 and TRBJ2-3; TRBD1 agrees at 8 bases. The V gene end was trimmed by 0 bases and the J gene end by 4 bases; junction bases not matched to a gene: 6. The germline V gene encodes CDR1 DFQATT and CDR2 SNEGSKA (reference sequence). The CDR3 is 15 residues long. CDR3 DNA, as far as it was read: TGCAGTGCTAGAGATGACAGGGGCTCCCCAGATACG. Amino acid sequence: CSARDDRGSPDT. The CDR3 reads in full as CSARDDRGSPDTQYF.

In regard to this clone: The CDR3 end falls 3 residues outside the read, so it is completed with the germline J gene. J is TRBJ1-2 and V is TRBV2; D remains ambiguous. V was cut by 4 bases and J by 2 bases, with 11 bases left in between. The CDR3 consists of 14 residues. CDR1 and CDR2 (germline): SNHLY, FYNNEI. This CDR3 is CASSGPGLNYGYTF. Incomplete CDR3 DNA: TGTGCCAGCAGTGGCCCAGGCTTAAACTATGGC.